Described below is a single T cell receptor beta chain sequence and its context. Its antigen is as yet unknown. Primers: 60 Vbeta forward and 13 Jbeta reverse. How the authors handled the data: About 11 million of tens of millions of unique TCR beta chains were shared, per a later count. Generated by immunoSEQ multiplex PCR, the TCRdb table keeps only in-frame clones and is missing some. For V, J and clone size, that table is used; D and trimming come from the DNA. The sample contains approximately 100,000 clones, around 85% of which appear only once. This sample is drawn from a study of cytomegalovirus exposure and HLA in healthy donors. General study findings and limits: Clonal expansion, a later analysis showed, was greater in HLA-associated TCR beta chains than in equally common others. Previous analysis showed most TCR beta V segments were productive about 87% or about 30% of the time.

This CDR3 has 14 amino acids. The ends were cut back, 5 bases at V and 5 bases at J, with 15 bases in the middle. The V gene's germline CDR1 is KGHSH and CDR2 LQKENI. This receptor was taken from a man aged 40-55 years in good health and CMV-seropositive. The chain carries TRBV18 and TRBJ1-1, with D perhaps TRBD1 (5 bases). Specimen: PBMCs. The CDR3 loop reads CASSETAPGTEAFF. The CDR3, as DNA: TGTGCCAGCTCAGAGACAGCGCCAGGTACTGAAGCTTTCTTT.